A single sample is the source of the 26 T cell receptor beta chains below, sequenced in a study of blood T cell repertoires in COVID-19. TCRdb's copy holds only in-frame clones and misses some; the assay was immunoSEQ multiplex PCR. The top ten hold 1.9% of the sample, which has fewer than 350,000 clones, around 85% seen once. Sequenced: PBMCs or T cells enriched from blood (not recorded which). All receptors come from a young woman who had been exposed to COVID-19.

The V call is TRBV30, the J call TRBJ1-2, with 10 bases lining up with TRBD1. The V gene's germline CDR1 is GTSNPN and CDR2 SVGIG (reference sequence). The J segment lost 8 bases and the V segment lost 1 base, leaving 10 bases of the junction unmatched. The CDR3 totals 15 residues. This CDR3 reads CAWSGQGAFSAGYTF. The CDR3 nucleotides are TGTGCCTGGAGTGGACAGGGGGCCTTCTCAGCCGGCTACACCTTC.

CDR3 residues: CASSLYRDRTEAFF. The DNA of the CDR3 is TGCGCCAGCAGCCTATACCGGGACAGAACTGAAGCTTTCTTT. The rearrangement uses TRBV10-1 and TRBJ1-1; TRBD1 aligns across 7 bases. The CDR3 totals 14 residues. V was clipped by 6 bases and J by 5 bases; unmatched bases: 9. Germline loops: CDR1 WNHNN, CDR2 SYGVQD (reference sequence).

The rearrangement uses TRBV5-6 and TRBJ2-1, with TRBD1 matching over 11 bases. The CDR3 length is 19 residues. Germline CDR1 reads SGHDT; CDR2 reads YYEEEE. Trimming cost V 4 bases and J 4 bases; bases outside gene matches: 16. The CDR3 protein is CASSPGTGGVFVYYNEQFF. CDR3 bases: TGTGCCAGCAGCCCCGGGACAGGGGGGGTTTTTGTGTATTACAATGAGCAGTTCTTC.

V and J are TRBV4-2 and TRBJ2-5; 8 bases map to TRBD2. The CDR3 is 16 amino acids. V shed 3 bases, J shed 3 bases, and the junction held 9 bases outside the gene matches. The germline V gene has CDR1 LGHNA and CDR2 YNFKEQ. For the CDR3, the DNA is TGTGCCAGCAGCCAGTTAGCGGGACTTAGAGAAGAGACCCAGTACTTC. Translated: CASSQLAGLREETQYF.

The chain has TRBV7-9 and TRBJ1-2, with 11 bases matching TRBD1. V lost 4 bases to trimming and J lost 0 bases; unmatched junction nucleotides: 1. The CDR3 is 15 amino acids. Germline V gene data show CDR1 as SEHNR and CDR2 as FQNEAQ (reference sequence). CDR3 amino acids: CASSSDRGPNYGYTF. CDR3 DNA sequence: TGTGCCAGCAGCTCGGACAGGGGGCCTAACTATGGCTACACCTTC.

The CDR3 DNA reads as TGTGCCAGCAGACAGCAGAACTACAATGAGCAGTTCTTC. Its protein is CASRQQNYNEQFF. The rearrangement links TRBV27 to TRBJ2-1; D is unclear. V was pared by 6 bases and J by 3 bases, with 9 bases between. This CDR3 comprises 13 residues. The germline gives CDR1 MNHEY, CDR2 SMNVEV (reference sequence).

CDR3 nucleotides: TGTGCCAGCAGCTTTGGGGGGTACCAAGAGACCCAGTACTTC. Protein: CASSFGGYQETQYF. This chain joins TRBV7-2 and TRBJ2-5; tentative D call: TRBD2 (6 bases). Germline V gene data show CDR1 as SGHTA and CDR2 as FQGNSA. Trimming took 3 bases from V and 0 from J, leaving 8 bases between them. The CDR3 covers 14 residues.

This chain joins TRBV19 and TRBJ1-1, with 7 bases aligning to TRBD1. V was clipped by 5 bases and J by 2 bases; unmatched bases: 5. CDR3 length: 14 amino acids. Looked up from germline, CDR1 is LNHDA and CDR2 is SQIVND (reference sequence). CDR3 nucleotides: TGTGCCAGTAGTTCTACAGGGGTCAACACTGAAGCTTTCTTT. Its protein product is CASSSTGVNTEAFF.

The gene calls are TRBV12-3 or TRBV12-4 and TRBJ2-5; D perhaps matches TRBD2 (6 bases). Trimming removed 7 bases from V and 2 bases from J, with 11 bases in between. The CDR3 contains 13 residues. The CDR3 nucleotides read TGTGCCAGCATGAACCGGGAGCAAGAGACCCAGTACTTC. It specifies CASMNREQETQYF.

The chain has TRBV3-1 (or the pseudogene TRBV3-2) and TRBJ2-3; 7 positions agree with TRBD2. CDR1 is LGHDT, CDR2 YNNKEL, per germline (reference sequence). V shed 1 base and J 2 bases; nucleotides not matched to a gene: 3. The CDR3 covers 15 residues. CDR3 amino acids: CASSQVGGDTDTQYF. For the CDR3, the DNA is TGTGCCAGCAGCCAAGTGGGAGGGGACACAGATACGCAGTATTTT.

J is TRBJ2-3 and V is TRBV7-3; no clear D gene. Germline assignment: CDR1 SGHTA and CDR2 FQGTGA. This CDR3 comprises 14 residues. V lost 4 bases and J lost 6, with 14 bases in between. The CDR3 DNA is TGTGCCAGCAGCTCGACCAGCCTAGTGGATACGCAGTATTTT. Its translation is CASSSTSLVDTQYF.

The gene calls are TRBV5-4 and TRBJ1-2, with 8 bases matching TRBD1. Per the germline V gene, CDR1 is SGHNT and CDR2 is YYREEE (reference sequence). The CDR3 is 14 amino acids. The J segment lost 2 bases and the V segment lost 5 bases, leaving 5 bases of the junction unmatched. CDR3 loop: CASSGSGGNYGYTF. For the CDR3, the DNA is TGTGCCAGCAGTGGTTCAGGGGGCAACTATGGCTACACCTTC.

Points on this clone: Other DNA sequences in this sample translate to the same CDR3. The CDR3 loop is CASSLDRVYGYTF. In DNA, the CDR3 is TGTGCCAGCAGCCTGGACAGGGTTTACGGCTACACCTTC. The rearrangement uses TRBV12-3 or TRBV12-4 and TRBJ1-2; 8 bases agree with TRBD1. V lost 6 bases, J lost 8 bases, and 8 bases stayed unmatched. CDR3 size: 13 residues.

The chain links TRBV11-2 to TRBJ1-1; 11 nucleotides align to TRBD1. This CDR3 region has 14 residues. CDR1 and CDR2 (germline): SGHAT, FQNNGV. The ends lost 5 bases at V and 6 bases at J; junction bases unmatched: 5. This CDR3 is CASSPGQGAAEAFF. In DNA form, the CDR3 reads TGTGCCAGCAGCCCCGGACAGGGGGCCGCTGAAGCTTTCTTT.

CDR3 sequence: CASSQPVIAGTRDEQYF. The DNA of the CDR3 is TGTGCCAGCAGCCAACCCGTAATAGCAGGGACAAGGGACGAGCAGTACTTC. The rearrangement uses TRBV4-2 and TRBJ2-7, with TRBD1 as a possible D gene (6 bases). The CDR3 totals 17 residues. V was trimmed by 2 bases and J by 5 bases, leaving 22 bases between them. Germline lookup yields CDR1 LGHNA and CDR2 YNFKEQ.

J is TRBJ2-1 and V is TRBV6-5; 8 nucleotides match TRBD1. This CDR3 region has 15 residues. Germline V gene sequence: CDR1 MNHEY, CDR2 SVGAGI. V shed 6 bases and J 6 bases; nucleotides not matched to a gene: 10. The CDR3 region has the DNA TGTGCCAGCAGGATTGGACAGGGTCGAGCCAATGAGCAGTTCTTC. The encoded protein is CASRIGQGRANEQFF.

This chain connects TRBV6-5 to TRBJ1-2, with 7 bases matching TRBD1. The germline V gene has CDR1 MNHEY and CDR2 SVGAGI. The CDR3 contains 14 residues. The trim removed 6 bases at V and 5 bases at J, leaving 9 bases unmatched. In nucleotides, the CDR3 is TGTGCCAGCAGCTCGAACAGGGGCGGTTATGGCTACACCTTC. Translating gives CASSSNRGGYGYTF.

CDR3 coding DNA: TGTGCCTGGAGTGTTAGGGAGAGCGGAAACACCATATATTTT. Translation gives CAWSVRESGNTIYF. The rearrangement joins TRBV30 to TRBJ1-3; D not resolved. V gave up 0 bases and J gave up 4 bases, with 10 bases separating them. Germline assignment: CDR1 GTSNPN and CDR2 SVGIG (reference sequence). The CDR3 consists of 14 residues.

V and J are TRBV15 and TRBJ2-1, with a possible D match to TRBD1 (6 bases). This CDR3 is 15 amino acids long. Trimming pared 5 bases from V and 0 bases from J, leaving 11 bases between. The germline CDR1 and CDR2 sequences are LNHNV and YYDKDF (reference sequence). The CDR3 is CATSGDTNSYNEQFF. In DNA, the CDR3 is TGTGCCACCAGCGGGGACACAAACTCCTACAATGAGCAGTTCTTC.

The rearrangement uses TRBV24-1 and TRBJ2-7; 9 nucleotides match TRBD1. V was clipped by 4 bases and J by 6 bases; unmatched bases: 3. This CDR3 region has 13 residues. Germline assignment: CDR1 KGHDR and CDR2 SFDVKD. The CDR3: CATSEPGQGEQYF. The CDR3 nucleotides are TGTGCCACCAGTGAGCCGGGACAGGGCGAGCAGTACTTC.

The V call is TRBV4-3, the J call TRBJ2-6, with D perhaps matching TRBD1 (6 bases). Germline V CDR1 and CDR2: LGHNA, YSLEER. Between the trimmed V and J ends, which lost 0 bases and 0 bases, there was a span of 9 bases. CDR3 size: 17 residues. Here the CDR3 DNA reads TGCGCCAGCAGCCAAGATCGGACAGACTCTGGGGCCAACGTCCTGACTTTC. This gives the protein CASSQDRTDSGANVLTF.

The V gene is TRBV7-9, the J gene TRBJ1-1, with D perhaps matching TRBD1 (6 bases). The CDR3 loop spans 13 amino acids. V lost 7 bases to trimming and J lost 0 bases, with 9 bases between them. Germline CDR1 is SEHNR and CDR2 is FQNEAQ (reference sequence). The CDR3 nucleotides are TGTGCCAGCACCGACAGGTTGAACACTGAAGCTTTCTTT. This gives the protein CASTDRLNTEAFF.

The rearrangement joins TRBV5-1 to TRBJ2-7, with 12 positions matching TRBD2. V was clipped by 4 bases and J by 3 bases; unmatched bases: 8. CDR1 and CDR2 from the germline V gene are SGHRS and YFSETQ. The CDR3 totals 16 residues. The CDR3 protein is CASSPRTSGVGYEQYF. In nucleotides, the CDR3 is TGCGCCAGCAGCCCAAGGACTAGCGGGGTGGGCTACGAGCAGTACTTC.

V is TRBV18 and J is TRBJ1-3; a weak D match, TRBD1 (5 bases). The CDR3 extends over 15 amino acids. The V end lost 3 bases, the J end lost 6 bases, and 15 bases lay between the germline ends. The germline V gene has CDR1 KGHSH and CDR2 LQKENI. CDR3 residues: CASSPTRGSENTIYF. The CDR3 nucleotides read TGTGCCAGCTCACCGACTCGGGGGTCCGAAAACACCATATATTTT.

This clone showed up just a few times. The chain combines TRBV30 with TRBJ2-1, with D perhaps matching TRBD2 (5 bases). CDR1 GTSNPN and CDR2 SVGIG come from the germline V gene (reference sequence). V was clipped by 5 bases and J by 4 bases, with 18 bases between them. CDR3 size: 15 residues. The CDR3: CAWARGGGEYNEQFF. As DNA, the CDR3 is TGTGCCTGGGCCCGCGGAGGCGGAGAGTACAATGAGCAGTTCTTC.

This chain uses TRBV6-5 with TRBJ2-1, with D perhaps matching TRBD2 (6 bases). CDR1 and CDR2 from the germline V gene are MNHEY and SVGAGI. This CDR3 comprises 13 residues. V was shortened by 6 bases and J by 9 bases, with 15 bases between the two germline ends. CDR3 in DNA: TGTGCCAGCAGCGCGGGGCGGGATGGTGAGCAGTTCTTC. Translating gives CASSAGRDGEQFF.